This TCR beta chain is drawn from a study of blood T cell repertoires in COVID-19. This clone was picked up one time. V lost 1 base and J 8 bases, leaving 11 bases between the germline ends. Germline lookup yields CDR1 MRHNA and CDR2 SNTAGT. This CDR3 is 13 amino acids long. Repertoires were generated with immunoSEQ multiplex PCR, while TCRdb's copy carries only in-frame clones and drops some. The table lists approximately 250,000 clones, approximately 89% of them singletons. The clonotype was recovered from a woman aged 40 to 50 with acute COVID-19. The V gene is TRBV6-4, the J gene TRBJ1-2, with a weak D call TRBD1 (5 bases). Sequenced material: PBMCs or T cells enriched from blood (not recorded which). The CDR3 region is CASSDFGGQGYTF. DNA for the CDR3: TGTGCCAGCAGTGACTTCGGGGGTCAGGGCTACACCTTC.